The 14 T cell receptor beta chains below were found in one sample sequenced in a study of technical replicates of blood from a handful of donors. Repertoires were generated with immunoSEQ multiplex PCR, while TCRdb's copy carries only in-frame clones and drops some. The sample consists of over 90,000 clones, around 96% of them appearing once. The specimen was T cells isolated from PBMCs. The receptor source for this set is a human donor in good health.

This clone occurred once. The V and J genes are TRBV12-1 and TRBJ2-7; the table's D gene call, TRBD1, was not cross checked with the DNA. TRBV12-1 is a pseudogene locus. The CDR3 contains 15 residues. CDR3 DNA sequence: TGTGCCAGCAGCGTCTGGGACATAACCTTACGGGCGCAGTACTTC. It codes for CASSVWDITLRAQYF.

The V gene is TRBV27, the J gene TRBJ1-4, with D possibly matching TRBD1 (6 bases). The V and J ends lost 7 bases and 8 bases respectively, with 17 bases between them. This CDR3 is 14 amino acids long. Germline loops: CDR1 MNHEY, CDR2 SMNVEV (reference sequence). The CDR3 sequence: CASTPGGGMEKLFF. The CDR3 DNA reads TGTGCCAGCACCCCGGGGGGCGGGATGGAAAAACTGTTTTTT.

The V gene is TRBV27, the J gene TRBJ1-1; a possible D gene is TRBD1 (5 bases). The CDR3 totals 14 residues. The germline gives CDR1 MNHEY, CDR2 SMNVEV (reference sequence). With 5 bases removed from V and 6 bases from J, the gap between germline ends came to 16 bases. The CDR3 DNA follows: TGTGCCAGCAGTAACGAAGCCAGGGTCGCTGAAGCTTTCTTT. Encoded protein: CASSNEARVAEAFF.

This clone was recorded only once. The junction does not match germline at one end; this may be a read error. CDR3 bases: TGTGCCAGCACCTTGACAGGTAGCACAGATACGCAGTATTTT. Its protein is CASTLTGSTDTQYF. This chain links TRBV5-4 with TRBJ2-3, with D possibly being TRBD1 (6 bases). The germline V gene has CDR1 SGHNT and CDR2 YYREEE (reference sequence). This CDR3 is built from 14 residues.

The chain has TRBV19 and TRBJ2-7, with 7 bases aligning to TRBD1. There are 14 residues in the CDR3. CDR1 and CDR2 (germline): LNHDA, SQIVND (reference sequence). V trimming: 1 base; J trimming: 4 bases; junction bases outside the gene matches: 4. The CDR3 DNA sequence: TGTGCCAGTAGTATAGGAGGGGGCCCGTACGAGCAGTACTTC. Its translation: CASSIGGGPYEQYF.

This clone was detected once. V usage is TRBV29-1 and J usage is TRBJ2-5, with 10 nucleotides matching TRBD2. This CDR3 is built from 18 residues. Germline CDR1 is SQVTM and CDR2 is ANQGSEA. J was trimmed by 4 bases and V by 6 bases; bases with no gene match: 20. The CDR3 region has the DNA TGCAGCGTCTCCCGTGGGTGGTCTAGCGGGAGTACAGGAGAGACCCAGTACTTC. The encoded protein is CSVSRGWSSGSTGETQYF.

This clone was observed once. The chain combines TRBV5-1 with TRBJ2-3; TRBD2 aligns across 9 bases. V lost 4 bases and J lost 3; bases outside the gene matches: 15. The germline gives CDR1 SGHRS, CDR2 YFSETQ. The CDR3 is 18 amino acids. The CDR3 is CASSAYGAGGPSTDTQYF. CDR3 bases: TGCGCCAGCAGCGCGTACGGGGCGGGAGGGCCCTCGACAGATACGCAGTATTTT.

The rearrangement links TRBV28 to TRBJ2-2; D gene uncertain. Trimming took off 7 bases at V and 0 bases at J, with 6 bases between the two ends. Per the germline V gene, CDR1 is MDHEN and CDR2 is SYDVKM. The CDR3 runs 13 residues. DNA for the CDR3: TGTGCCAGCACTACCTCGAACACCGGGGAGCTGTTTTTT. Translation gives CASTTSNTGELFF.

The chain is built from TRBV9 and TRBJ2-2; D possibly corresponds to TRBD1 (6 bases). Germline V CDR1 and CDR2: SGDLS, YYNGEE. The CDR3 totals 14 residues. The V and J ends lost 0 bases and 6 bases respectively, with 9 bases between them. The CDR3 sequence: CASSVGQVAGELFF. The CDR3 nucleotides read TGTGCCAGCAGCGTAGGACAGGTGGCCGGGGAGCTGTTTTTT. Filled out from reference TRBV9 and TRBJ2-2, the complete variable domain reads DSGVTQTPKHLITATGQRVTLRCSPRSGDLSVYWYQQSLDQGLQFLIQYYNGEERAKGNILERFSAQQFPDLHSELNLSSLELGDSALYFCASSVGQVAGELFFGEGSRLTVL.

This clone has just one count. V usage is TRBV13 and J usage is TRBJ1-2, with D perhaps TRBD1 (5 bases). V was clipped by 2 bases and J by 4 bases, with 8 bases between them. The CDR3 contains 13 residues. Germline-derived CDR1 and CDR2 are PRHDT and FYEKMQ (reference sequence). The DNA for the CDR3 is TGTGCCAGCAGCTTACAGGGAAGCTATGGCTACACCTTC. This codes for CASSLQGSYGYTF. The full variable domain, its missing parts supplied by reference TRBV13 and TRBJ1-2, is AAGVIQSPRHLIKEKRETATLKCYPIPRHDTVYWYQQGPGQDPQFLISFYEKMQSDKGSIPDRFSAQQFSDYHSELNMSSLELGDSALYFCASSLQGSYGYTFGSGTRLTVV.

The chain links TRBV7-3 to TRBJ1-2; tentative D call: TRBD1 (6 bases). Between the trimmed V and J ends, which lost 5 bases and 7 bases, there was a span of 17 bases. The CDR3 sequence is 14 residues long. Germline V lookup: CDR1 SGHTA, CDR2 FQGTGA. CDR3 loop: CASSPGGPSAGYTF. The CDR3 nucleotides read TGTGCCAGCAGCCCCGGGGGGCCCAGCGCTGGCTACACCTTC.

The chain has TRBV14 and TRBJ1-4, with TRBD1 identical over 8 bases. CDR3 length: 18 residues. CDR1 is SGHDN and CDR2 is FVKESK in the germline V gene. After removal of 3 bases from V and 5 bases from J, the junction contained 14 bases not matched to a gene. CDR3 residues: CASSQASGQGIRNEKLFF. As DNA, the CDR3 is TGTGCCAGCAGCCAGGCCTCCGGACAGGGCATTCGGAATGAAAAACTGTTTTTT.

This chain joins TRBV5-6 and TRBJ1-2, with TRBD1 matching over 9 bases. The trim removed 3 bases at V and 1 base at J, leaving 7 bases unmatched. Germline lookup yields CDR1 SGHDT and CDR2 YYEEEE. The CDR3 contains 16 residues. CDR3 loop: CASSSTGTGSNYGYTF. DNA of the CDR3: TGTGCCAGCAGCTCTACCGGGACAGGGAGTAACTATGGCTACACCTTC.

The chain has TRBV9 and TRBJ2-3; 10 bases line up with TRBD2. V was pared by 0 bases and J by 1 base, with 5 bases of the junction left unmatched. The germline V gene encodes CDR1 SGDLS and CDR2 YYNGEE. The CDR3 totals 17 residues. The CDR3 DNA is TGTGCCAGCAGCGTAGAGACCCTAGCGGGGGGCACAGATACGCAGTATTTT. Translation: CASSVETLAGGTDTQYF.